The 24 T cell receptor beta chains in this list originate from one sample, sequenced in a study of blood T cell repertoires in COVID-19. Sequencing was performed with immunoSEQ multiplex PCR; in TCRdb, only in-frame clones are kept and a portion is missing. Here the sample spans about 310,000 clones, approximately 90% being singletons. Material: PBMCs or T cells enriched from blood (not recorded which). These receptors were obtained from a young woman who had recovered from COVID-19.

The genes are TRBV28 and TRBJ1-2; weak D call: TRBD1 (5 bases). The germline V gene has CDR1 MDHEN and CDR2 SYDVKM. Trimming cost V 6 bases and J 2 bases, with 22 bases left between them. The CDR3 is made up of 17 amino acids. CDR3 loop: CASRSQKGTTENYGYTF. CDR3 DNA sequence: TGTGCCAGCAGGTCACAGAAAGGTACGACAGAAAACTATGGCTACACCTTC.

This chain connects TRBV3-1 (or the pseudogene TRBV3-2) to TRBJ1-5; unclear D gene. Per germline, CDR1 LGHDT and CDR2 YNNKEL (reference sequence). V lost 4 bases and J lost 7, with 14 bases in between. CDR3 length: 14 residues. As DNA, the CDR3 is TGTGCCAGCAGCCCCACGGGATACGGGCAGCCCCAGCATTTT. Its translation is CASSPTGYGQPQHF.

This rearrangement joins TRBV29-1 to TRBJ2-5; 9 nucleotides match TRBD1. Germline lookup yields CDR1 SQVTM and CDR2 ANQGSEA. The CDR3 totals 14 residues. V was clipped by 5 bases and J by 2 bases; unmatched bases: 6. The CDR3 bases are TGCAGCGTTATAGACAGGGGGGGACAAGAGACCCAGTACTTC. Protein product: CSVIDRGGQETQYF. Filled out from reference TRBV29-1 and TRBJ2-5, the complete variable domain reads SAVISQKPSRDICQRGTSLTIQCQVDSQVTMMFWYRQQPGQSLTLIATANQGSEATYESGFVIDKFPISRPNLTFSTLTVSNMSPEDSSIYLCSVIDRGGQETQYFGPGTRLLVL.

The J gene is TRBJ2-5, the V gene TRBV28; D might be TRBD1 (6 bases). The V gene lost 5 bases and the J gene lost 3 bases, with 34 bases spanning the gap. The CDR3 extends over 21 amino acids. The germline gives CDR1 MDHEN, CDR2 SYDVKM. The CDR3 DNA sequence: TGTGCCAGCAGTAACAGGGTGTTCGTCGTCGGAACTGATAGTGGGGAAGAGACCCAGTACTTC. Protein sequence: CASSNRVFVVGTDSGEETQYF.

This sequence joins TRBV28 and TRBJ1-2; D unresolved. Per germline, CDR1 MDHEN and CDR2 SYDVKM. This CDR3 has 14 amino acids. V was trimmed by 5 bases and J by 5 bases, leaving 15 bases between them. The CDR3 here is CASSPNRLKYGYTF. As DNA, the CDR3 is TGTGCCAGCAGTCCCAACCGACTGAAATATGGCTACACCTTC.

The chain is built from TRBV28 and TRBJ2-5; 14 bases fit TRBD2. Germline V gene sequence: CDR1 MDHEN, CDR2 SYDVKM. V shed 4 bases, J shed 5 bases, and the junction held 15 bases outside the gene matches. This CDR3 region has 19 residues. Here the CDR3 reads CASSSSGTSGSVIEETQYF. Here the CDR3 DNA reads TGTGCCAGCAGTTCGTCCGGGACTAGCGGGAGTGTAATTGAGGAGACCCAGTACTTC.

The J gene is TRBJ2-7, the V gene TRBV7-9; possibly TRBD1 for D (5 bases). V dropped 6 bases and J dropped 5 bases, with 23 bases sitting between them. The CDR3 covers 16 residues. Germline V gene data show CDR1 as SEHNR and CDR2 as FQNEAQ (reference sequence). CDR3 coding DNA: TGTGCCAGCAGTAGAGATGGACATCACCTTAGGGACGAGCAGTACTTC. Its protein product is CASSRDGHHLRDEQYF.

This chain uses TRBV3-1 (or the pseudogene TRBV3-2) with TRBJ2-7, with D possibly being TRBD1 (6 bases). CDR1 is LGHDT and CDR2 is YNNKEL in the germline V gene (reference sequence). Deletions cut 0 bases from V and 2 bases from J, with 14 bases between. CDR3 length: 16 amino acids. The CDR3 region is CASSQELTGQAYEQYF. In DNA form, the CDR3 reads TGTGCCAGCAGCCAAGAATTGACAGGTCAGGCCTACGAGCAGTACTTC.

The chain employs TRBV7-3 and TRBJ2-2, with D perhaps TRBD1 (5 bases). The CDR3 totals 14 residues. The germline V gene encodes CDR1 SGHTA and CDR2 FQGTGA. V dropped 2 bases and J dropped 5 bases, with 9 bases sitting between them. The CDR3 region is CASSLHPGTGELFF. CDR3 nucleotides: TGTGCCAGCAGCTTACACCCAGGGACCGGGGAGCTGTTTTTT.

V is TRBV5-6 and J is TRBJ1-2, with D uncertain. The V and J ends lost 4 bases and 8 bases respectively, with 15 bases between them. CDR1 is SGHDT, CDR2 YYEEEE, per germline. CDR3 length equals 13 residues. The DNA of the CDR3 is TGTGCCAGCAGCGCCTCAGGCTCGCCGGGCTACACCTTC. Translation: CASSASGSPGYTF.

This sequence joins TRBV10-3 and TRBJ2-1; 11 bases line up with TRBD2. This CDR3 region has 19 residues. V was clipped by 2 bases and J by 12 bases; unmatched bases: 21. Germline V gives CDR1 ENHRY, CDR2 SYGVKD. CDR3 sequence reads: CAISEDPNFGSGRGSGQFF. CDR3 nucleotide sequence: TGTGCCATCAGTGAGGACCCCAACTTCGGTAGCGGGAGGGGGTCTGGGCAGTTCTTC.

The rearrangement uses TRBV18 and TRBJ1-1; 9 bases fit TRBD1. The CDR3 totals 16 residues. J was trimmed by 1 base and V by 6 bases; bases with no gene match: 9. Germline V gene sequence: CDR1 KGHSH, CDR2 LQKENI. The DNA for the CDR3 is TGTGCCAGCTCGCCGGGACAGGGCCCCGGGAACACTGAAGCTTTCTTT. Amino acids: CASSPGQGPGNTEAFF.

This rearrangement joins TRBV3-1 (or the pseudogene TRBV3-2) to TRBJ2-1, with 11 bases aligning to TRBD2. J lost 7 bases, V lost 6 bases, and 8 bases had no gene match. Per germline, CDR1 LGHDT and CDR2 YNNKEL (reference sequence). The CDR3 runs 15 residues. CDR3 nucleotide sequence: TGTGCCAGCAGAAAGCGGCTAGCGGGGGGAAATGAGCAGTTCTTC. This gives the protein CASRKRLAGGNEQFF.

CDR3 loop: CASNSGTAYNEQFF. CDR3 sequence (DNA): TGTGCCAGCAATTCCGGGACAGCTTACAATGAGCAGTTCTTC. The chain recombines TRBV6-5 with TRBJ2-1; 7 nucleotides line up with TRBD1. There are 14 residues in the CDR3. From germline, CDR1 is MNHEY and CDR2 SVGAGI. V lost 7 bases and J lost 4; bases outside the gene matches: 7.

The chain joins TRBV27 to TRBJ1-6, with 7 positions matching TRBD1. Trimming removed 2 bases from V and 4 bases from J; junction bases left unmatched: 11. The V gene's germline CDR1 is MNHEY and CDR2 SMNVEV (reference sequence). This CDR3 has 18 amino acids. In DNA form, the CDR3 reads TGTGCCAGCAGTTTAGCCCCTGACAGGGTACGGTATAATTCACCCCTCCACTTT. It specifies CASSLAPDRVRYNSPLHF.

The CDR3 DNA sequence: TGTGCCAGCTCACCACTGGGCCATTCCTCCTACAATGAGCAGTTCTTC. This codes for CASSPLGHSSYNEQFF. The chain uses TRBV18 and TRBJ2-1; D is ambiguous. Between the trimmed V and J ends, which lost 1 base and 0 bases, there was a span of 10 bases. The CDR3 runs 16 residues. Germline V gene data show CDR1 as KGHSH and CDR2 as LQKENI.

This rearrangement joins TRBV5-6 to TRBJ1-1, with D tentatively TRBD1 (6 bases). This CDR3 has 14 amino acids. V lost 1 base, J lost 4 bases, and 11 bases lay in between. Germline assignment: CDR1 SGHDT and CDR2 YYEEEE. The CDR3 DNA sequence: TGTGCCAGCAGCTTGTACAGGGCGTCCACTGAAGCTTTCTTT. Amino acids: CASSLYRASTEAFF.

V is TRBV5-1 and J is TRBJ1-1, with a tentative D call TRBD1 (6 bases). The V gene's germline CDR1 is SGHRS and CDR2 YFSETQ. V was shortened by 4 bases and J by 4 bases, with 17 bases between the two germline ends. The CDR3 extends over 15 amino acids. CDR3 in amino acids: CASSASGVGGTEAFF. The DNA of the CDR3 is TGCGCCAGCAGCGCGTCAGGGGTAGGGGGCACTGAAGCTTTCTTT.

This chain uses TRBV5-6 with TRBJ1-2, with D hard to call. Germline V CDR1 and CDR2: SGHDT, YYEEEE. The ends were cut back, 0 bases at V and 6 bases at J, with 9 bases in the middle. The CDR3 extends over 13 amino acids. The CDR3 loop is CASSLELVNGYTF. Written as DNA, the CDR3 is TGTGCCAGCAGCTTGGAGTTAGTAAATGGCTACACCTTC.

The chain links TRBV11-1 to TRBJ2-1; 9 nucleotides align to TRBD1. The ends lost 3 bases at V and 4 bases at J; junction bases unmatched: 4. Germline assignment: CDR1 SGHAT and CDR2 FQDESV (reference sequence). This CDR3 has 15 amino acids. The DNA of the CDR3 is TGTGCCAGCAGCTTCCGGGACAGGGAATACAATGAGCAGTTCTTC. Translating gives CASSFRDREYNEQFF.

This chain joins TRBV7-3 and TRBJ2-7; weak D call: TRBD2 (6 bases). Germline V gene sequence: CDR1 SGHTA, CDR2 FQGTGA. The CDR3 totals 13 residues. The V end was cut by 5 bases, the J end by 1 base, with 9 bases between. The CDR3: CASSPAGSYEQYF. DNA for the CDR3: TGTGCCAGCAGCCCGGCGGGATCCTACGAGCAGTACTTC.

A note on this clone: Additional DNA sequences in this sample encode the identical CDR3. The chain combines TRBV5-1 with TRBJ1-4, with 9 bases matching TRBD1. Per the germline V gene, CDR1 is SGHRS and CDR2 is YFSETQ. The CDR3 loop spans 15 amino acids. The J segment lost 5 bases and the V segment lost 0 bases, leaving 2 bases of the junction unmatched. The CDR3 DNA follows: TGCGCCAGCAGCTTGGCGGGGACAGGGAATGAAAAACTGTTTTTT. Protein: CASSLAGTGNEKLFF.

The chain links TRBV7-9 to TRBJ1-3; perhaps TRBD1 as D (6 bases). Germline V gene lookup returns CDR1 SEHNR and CDR2 FQNEAQ (reference sequence). The V gene lost 1 base and the J gene lost 8 bases, with 18 bases spanning the gap. The CDR3 is 16 amino acids. DNA for the CDR3: TGTGCCAGCAGCTTAGGTCCCGCAGGGGATGGTTACACCATATATTTT. Residues: CASSLGPAGDGYTIYF.

The chain combines TRBV7-2 with TRBJ2-3; TRBD2 agrees at 14 bases. J was trimmed by 0 bases and V by 1 base; bases with no gene match: 6. The CDR3 has 19 residues. Per germline, CDR1 SGHTA and CDR2 FQGNSA. CDR3 protein: CASSLVRTSGGPSTDTQYF. CDR3 in DNA: TGTGCCAGCAGCTTAGTACGGACTAGCGGGGGGCCAAGCACAGATACGCAGTATTTT.